The table lists the clone carrying this T cell receptor beta chain with a few counts. Its target is unknown. A much bigger clone sits one base away, suggesting this may be a read error. This sample stems from a study of blood T cells in healthy people across ages. Study-wide results and caveats: CMV infection status of these donors was not known.

Whenever a sample was processed, at least 7 million PBMCs were isolated. V lost 3 bases and J 4 bases, leaving 20 bases between the germline ends. Germline V gene lookup returns CDR1 SGHTA and CDR2 FQGNSA. The CDR3 has 17 amino acids. A sample-barcoded 5' primer and a J-beta primer mix were used in a second PCR of roughly 7 to 11 cycles. TCRdb re-called the 5' RACE reads through MiXCR, storing one row per CDR3 protein. Among about 2 million distinct CDR3 sequences listed, 49% were seen once. The sample consisted of blood. This chain links TRBV7-2 with TRBJ2-3; D might be TRBD1 (5 bases). The clonotype originates from a woman between 40 and 55 years old in good health. The CDR3 bases are TGTGCCAGCAGCTTTGGTGGGGCTGCAGCACTTCCAGATACGCAGTATTTT. This translates into CASSFGGAAALPDTQYF.